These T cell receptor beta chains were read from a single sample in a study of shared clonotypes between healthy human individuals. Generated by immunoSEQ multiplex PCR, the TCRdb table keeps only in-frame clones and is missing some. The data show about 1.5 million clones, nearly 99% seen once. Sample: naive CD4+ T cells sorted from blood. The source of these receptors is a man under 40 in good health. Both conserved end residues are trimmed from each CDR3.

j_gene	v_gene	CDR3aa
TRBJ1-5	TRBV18	ASSPPYAQPQH
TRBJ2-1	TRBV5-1	ASSLDRGRGNEQF
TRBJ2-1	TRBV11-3	ASSRGLAGSSYNEQF
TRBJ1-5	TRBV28	ASSLWIGQGRNQPQH
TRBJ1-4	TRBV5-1	ASSSGVTGTTNEKLF
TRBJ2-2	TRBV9	ASSSQVGGGELF
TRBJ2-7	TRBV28	ASSTIGTTYEQY
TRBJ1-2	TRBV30	AWSVVASYGYT
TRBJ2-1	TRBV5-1	ASSSGTTNNEQF
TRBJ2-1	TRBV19	ASIGYNEQF
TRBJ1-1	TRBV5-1	ASSPDSMNTEAF
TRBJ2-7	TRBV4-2	ASSTDLPPHYEQY
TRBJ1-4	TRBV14	ASSLKQGREKLF
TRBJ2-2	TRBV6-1	ASRRGPDTGELF
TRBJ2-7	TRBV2	ASQWGRGREQY
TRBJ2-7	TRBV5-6	ASSLATSPYEQY
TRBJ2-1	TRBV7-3	ASSLNQGPLNEQF
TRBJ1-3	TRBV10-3	AISSTGSGGNTIY
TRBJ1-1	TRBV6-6	ASSWTGGENTEAF
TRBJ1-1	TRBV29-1	SVWRGRNTEAF
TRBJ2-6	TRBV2	ASSQRVGGSSGANVLT
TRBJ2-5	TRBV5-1	ASSLRMGQETQY